This TCR beta chain was recorded in a study of blood T cell repertoires in COVID-19. Across the whole study: The study drew acute and convalescent COVID-19 samples from the United States, Italy and Spain.

Enrollees, about 18 to 89 years old, lived in 24 US areas. Produced via immunoSEQ multiplex PCR; TCRdb's table is partial and in-frame only. The sample contains roughly 130,000 clones, approximately 84% of which appear only once. The ends were cut back, 5 bases at V and 1 base at J, with 11 bases in the middle. Germline values: CDR1 KGHSH, CDR2 LQKENI. CDR3 length: 14 residues. The chain carries TRBV18 and TRBJ1-1; D might be TRBD1 (5 bases). The source material was PBMCs or T cells enriched from blood (not recorded which). This receptor was taken from a woman aged 45-65 years with acute COVID-19. This chain's CDR3 is CASSGGLWNTEAFF. CDR3 sequence (DNA): TGTGCCAGCTCAGGGGGACTATGGAACACTGAAGCTTTCTTT.